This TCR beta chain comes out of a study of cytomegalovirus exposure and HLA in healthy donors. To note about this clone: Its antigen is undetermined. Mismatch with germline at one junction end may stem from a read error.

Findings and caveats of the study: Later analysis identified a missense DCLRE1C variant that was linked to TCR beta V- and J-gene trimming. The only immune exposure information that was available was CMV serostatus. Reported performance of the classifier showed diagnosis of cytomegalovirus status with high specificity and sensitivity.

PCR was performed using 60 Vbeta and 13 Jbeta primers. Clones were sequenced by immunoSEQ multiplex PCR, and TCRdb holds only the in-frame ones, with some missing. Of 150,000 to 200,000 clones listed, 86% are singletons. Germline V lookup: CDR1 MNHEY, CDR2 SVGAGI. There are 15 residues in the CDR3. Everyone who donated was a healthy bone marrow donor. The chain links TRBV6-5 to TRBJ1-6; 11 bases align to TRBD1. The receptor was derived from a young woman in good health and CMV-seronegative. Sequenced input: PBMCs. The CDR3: CASSYSRDRGSPLYF. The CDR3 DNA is TGTGCCAGCAGTTACTCACGGGACAGGGGGTCACCCCTCTACTTT.